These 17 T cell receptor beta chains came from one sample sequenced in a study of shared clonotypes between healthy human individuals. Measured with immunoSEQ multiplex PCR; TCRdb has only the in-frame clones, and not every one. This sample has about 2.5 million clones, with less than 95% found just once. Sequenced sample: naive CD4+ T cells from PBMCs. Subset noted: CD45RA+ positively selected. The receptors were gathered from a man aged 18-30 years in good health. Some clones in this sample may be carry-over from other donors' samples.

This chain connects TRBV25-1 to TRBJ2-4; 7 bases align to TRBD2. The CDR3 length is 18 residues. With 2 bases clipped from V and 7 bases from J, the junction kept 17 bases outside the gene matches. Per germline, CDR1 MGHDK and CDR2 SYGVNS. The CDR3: CASSETEGTTRGRNIQYF. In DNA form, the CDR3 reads TGTGCCAGCAGTGAAACCGAGGGGACTACCCGAGGTCGGAACATTCAGTACTTC.

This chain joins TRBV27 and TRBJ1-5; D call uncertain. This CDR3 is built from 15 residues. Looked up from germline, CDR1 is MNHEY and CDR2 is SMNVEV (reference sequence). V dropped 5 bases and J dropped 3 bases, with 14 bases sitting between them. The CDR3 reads CASSPTEFYNQPQHF. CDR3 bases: TGTGCCAGCAGTCCGACGGAGTTCTACAATCAGCCCCAGCATTTT.

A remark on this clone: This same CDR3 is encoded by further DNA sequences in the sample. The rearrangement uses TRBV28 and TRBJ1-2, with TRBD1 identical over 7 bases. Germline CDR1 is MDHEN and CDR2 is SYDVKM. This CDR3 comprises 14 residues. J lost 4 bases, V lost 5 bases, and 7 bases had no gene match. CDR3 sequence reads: CASSPRGGRYGYTF. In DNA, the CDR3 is TGTGCCAGCAGTCCTCGAGGGGGCCGCTATGGCTACACCTTC.

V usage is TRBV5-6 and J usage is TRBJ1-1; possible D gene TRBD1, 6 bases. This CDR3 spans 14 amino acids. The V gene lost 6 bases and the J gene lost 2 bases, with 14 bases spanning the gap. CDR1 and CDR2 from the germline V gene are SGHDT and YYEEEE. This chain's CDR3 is CASTSDGGNTEAFF. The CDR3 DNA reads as TGTGCCAGCACCAGTGACGGGGGCAACACTGAAGCTTTCTTT.

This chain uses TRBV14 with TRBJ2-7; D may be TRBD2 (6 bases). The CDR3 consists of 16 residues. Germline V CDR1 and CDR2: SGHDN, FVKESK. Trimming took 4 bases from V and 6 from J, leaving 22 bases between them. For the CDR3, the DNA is TGTGCCAGCAGCCCCCAGGGTCGGGGGATATTGGGCGAGCAGTACTTC. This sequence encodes CASSPQGRGILGEQYF.

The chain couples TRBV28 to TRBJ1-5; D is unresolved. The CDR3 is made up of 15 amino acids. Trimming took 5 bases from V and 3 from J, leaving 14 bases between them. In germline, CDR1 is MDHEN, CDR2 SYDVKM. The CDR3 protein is CASSPSDGTNQPQHF. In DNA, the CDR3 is TGTGCCAGCAGTCCCTCGGACGGAACCAATCAGCCCCAGCATTTT.

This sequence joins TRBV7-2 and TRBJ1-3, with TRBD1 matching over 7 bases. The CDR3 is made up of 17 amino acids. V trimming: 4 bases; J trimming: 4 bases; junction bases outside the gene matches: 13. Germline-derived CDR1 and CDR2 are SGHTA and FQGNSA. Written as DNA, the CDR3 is TGTGCCAGCAGCTACCCCCTGGGACAGCGACTAGGAAACACCATATATTTT. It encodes CASSYPLGQRLGNTIYF.

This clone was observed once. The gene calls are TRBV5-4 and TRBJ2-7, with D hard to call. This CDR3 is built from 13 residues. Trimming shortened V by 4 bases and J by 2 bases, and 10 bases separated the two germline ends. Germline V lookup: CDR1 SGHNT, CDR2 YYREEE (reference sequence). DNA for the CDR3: TGTGCCAGCAGCCAGCGTGAGACCTACGAGCAGTACTTC. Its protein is CASSQRETYEQYF.

Here the CDR3 DNA reads TGTGCCAGTAGTCTGGGACCCGCAACTAATGAAAAACTGTTTTTT. It translates to CASSLGPATNEKLFF. The chain has TRBV19 and TRBJ1-4; possible D gene TRBD1, 5 bases. The CDR3 length is 15 residues. The germline gives CDR1 LNHDA, CDR2 SQIVND (reference sequence). Trimming took off 5 bases at V and 0 bases at J, with 10 bases between the two ends.

CDR3 DNA sequence: TGTGCCAGCATCGGCCGGGGAGTCAATGAGCAGTTCTTC. Amino acids: CASIGRGVNEQFF. The chain combines TRBV28 with TRBJ2-1, with D maybe TRBD2 (5 bases). The V gene's germline CDR1 is MDHEN and CDR2 SYDVKM. The CDR3 is made up of 13 amino acids. V lost 7 bases and J 6 bases, leaving 13 bases between the germline ends.

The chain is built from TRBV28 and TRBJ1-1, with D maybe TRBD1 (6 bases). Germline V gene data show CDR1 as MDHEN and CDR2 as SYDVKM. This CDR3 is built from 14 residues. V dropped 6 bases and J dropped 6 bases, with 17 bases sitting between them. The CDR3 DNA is TGTGCCAGCAGCATCCAAAGGGGGGAGGCTGAAGCTTTCTTT. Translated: CASSIQRGEAEAFF.

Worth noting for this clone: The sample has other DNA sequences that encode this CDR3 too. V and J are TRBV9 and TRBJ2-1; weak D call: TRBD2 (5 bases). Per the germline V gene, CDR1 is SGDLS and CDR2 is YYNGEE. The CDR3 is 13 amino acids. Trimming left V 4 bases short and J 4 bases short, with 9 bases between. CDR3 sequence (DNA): TGTGCCAGCAGCCCTCGCGGGTACAATGAGCAGTTCTTC. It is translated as CASSPRGYNEQFF.

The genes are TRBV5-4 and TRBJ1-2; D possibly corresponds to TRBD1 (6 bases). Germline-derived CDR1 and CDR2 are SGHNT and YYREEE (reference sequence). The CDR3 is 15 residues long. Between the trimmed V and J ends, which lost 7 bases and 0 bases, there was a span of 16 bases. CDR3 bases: TGTGCCAGCGCCCCGGGGGCAGGGACTAACTATGGCTACACCTTC. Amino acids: CASAPGAGTNYGYTF. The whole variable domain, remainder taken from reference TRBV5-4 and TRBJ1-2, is ETGVTQSPTHLIKTRGQQVTLRCSSQSGHNTVSWYQQALGQGPQFIFQYYREEENGRGNFPPRFSGLQFPNYSSELNVNALELDDSALYLCASAPGAGTNYGYTFGSGTRLTVV.

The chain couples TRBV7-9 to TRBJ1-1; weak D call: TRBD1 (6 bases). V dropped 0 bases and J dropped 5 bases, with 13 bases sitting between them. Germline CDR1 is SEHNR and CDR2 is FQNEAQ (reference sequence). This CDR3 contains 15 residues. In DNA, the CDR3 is TGTGCCAGCAGCTTAGCTCCGGGGCAGGGGACTGAAGCTTTCTTT. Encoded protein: CASSLAPGQGTEAFF.

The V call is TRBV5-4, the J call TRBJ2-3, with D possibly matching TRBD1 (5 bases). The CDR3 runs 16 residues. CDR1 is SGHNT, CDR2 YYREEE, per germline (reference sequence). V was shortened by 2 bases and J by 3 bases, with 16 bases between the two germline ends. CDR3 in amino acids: CASSFRGRTETDTQYF. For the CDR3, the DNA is TGTGCCAGCAGCTTTAGGGGAAGGACCGAAACAGATACGCAGTATTTT.

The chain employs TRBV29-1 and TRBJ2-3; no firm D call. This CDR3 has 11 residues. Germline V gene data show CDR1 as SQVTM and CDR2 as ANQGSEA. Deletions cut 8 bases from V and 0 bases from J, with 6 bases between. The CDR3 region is CSLDSTDTQYF. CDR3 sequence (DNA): TGCAGCCTCGATAGCACAGATACGCAGTATTTT.

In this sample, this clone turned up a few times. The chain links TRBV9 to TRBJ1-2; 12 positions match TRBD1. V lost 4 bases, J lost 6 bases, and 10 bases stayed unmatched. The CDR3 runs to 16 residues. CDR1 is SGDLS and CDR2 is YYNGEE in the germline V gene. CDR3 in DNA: TGTGCCAGCAGCCAACAACCCGGGACAGGGGGCGATGGCTACACCTTC. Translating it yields CASSQQPGTGGDGYTF.